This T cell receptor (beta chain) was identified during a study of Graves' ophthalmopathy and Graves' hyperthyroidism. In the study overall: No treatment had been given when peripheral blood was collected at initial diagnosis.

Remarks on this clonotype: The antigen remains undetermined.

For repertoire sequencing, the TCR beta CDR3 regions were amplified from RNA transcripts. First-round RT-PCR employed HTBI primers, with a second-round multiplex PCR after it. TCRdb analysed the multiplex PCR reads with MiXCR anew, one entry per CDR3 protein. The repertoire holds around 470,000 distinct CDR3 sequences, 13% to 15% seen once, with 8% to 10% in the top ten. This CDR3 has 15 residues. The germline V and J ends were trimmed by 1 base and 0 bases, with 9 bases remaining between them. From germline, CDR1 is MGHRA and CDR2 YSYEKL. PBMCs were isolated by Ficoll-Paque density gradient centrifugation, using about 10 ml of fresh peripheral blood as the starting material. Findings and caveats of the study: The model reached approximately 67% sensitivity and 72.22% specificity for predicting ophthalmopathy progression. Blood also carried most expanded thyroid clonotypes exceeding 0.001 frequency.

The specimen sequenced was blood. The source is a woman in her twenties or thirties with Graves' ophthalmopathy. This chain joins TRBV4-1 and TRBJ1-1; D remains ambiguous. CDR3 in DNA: TGCGCCAGCAGCCAAGCCAGAACCATGAACACTGAAGCTTTCTTT. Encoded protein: CASSQARTMNTEAFF.